Listed here is a single T cell receptor (beta chain). The data stem from a study of shared clonotypes between healthy human individuals. CDR3 size: 14 residues. V was clipped by 7 bases and J by 0 bases; unmatched bases: 3. From germline, CDR1 is LNHNV and CDR2 YYDKDF (reference sequence). Original processing methods: There were no quality scores in the junction-only immunoSEQ sequences, so filtering differed. Data came from immunoSEQ multiplex PCR; TCRdb stores just in-frame clones and leaves some out. V and J calls plus clone size are reproduced from that table; the DNA served to infer D and trimming. The table records around 510,000 clones, 95% to 97% of them present only once.

The V and J genes are TRBV15 and TRBJ2-7; TRBD2 matches at 10 bases. Material: naive CD4+ T cells sorted from blood. Subset given: CD45RA+ positively selected. The receptor comes from a woman aged 30 to 39 in good health. CDR3 nucleotides: TGTGCCACCAAAGCGGGAGGGCCCTCCTACGAGCAGTACTTC. Translated: CATKAGGPSYEQYF.